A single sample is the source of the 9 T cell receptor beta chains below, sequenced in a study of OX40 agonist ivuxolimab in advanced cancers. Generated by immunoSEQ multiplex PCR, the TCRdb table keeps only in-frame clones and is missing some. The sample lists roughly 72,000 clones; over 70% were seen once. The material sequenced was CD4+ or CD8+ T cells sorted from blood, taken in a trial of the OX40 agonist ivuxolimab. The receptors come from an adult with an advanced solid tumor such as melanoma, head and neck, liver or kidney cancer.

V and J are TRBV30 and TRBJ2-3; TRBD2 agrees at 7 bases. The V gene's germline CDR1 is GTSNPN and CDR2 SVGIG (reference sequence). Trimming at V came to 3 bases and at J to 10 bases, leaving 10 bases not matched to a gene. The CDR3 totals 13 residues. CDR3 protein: CAWRRGAGVAQYF. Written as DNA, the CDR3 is TGTGCCTGGAGGAGGGGTGCGGGGGTTGCGCAGTATTTT.

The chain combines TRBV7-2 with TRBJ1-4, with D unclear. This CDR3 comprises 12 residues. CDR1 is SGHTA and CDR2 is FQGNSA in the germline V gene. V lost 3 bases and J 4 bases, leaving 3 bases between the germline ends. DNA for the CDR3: TGTGCCAGCAGCTTCATTAATGAAAAACTGTTTTTT. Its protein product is CASSFINEKLFF.

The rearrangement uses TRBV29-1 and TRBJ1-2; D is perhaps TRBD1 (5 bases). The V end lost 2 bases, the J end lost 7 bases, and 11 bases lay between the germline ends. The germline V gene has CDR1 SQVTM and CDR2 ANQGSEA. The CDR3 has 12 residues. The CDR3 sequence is CSVESQGGGYTF. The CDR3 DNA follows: TGCAGCGTTGAAAGCCAGGGCGGTGGCTACACCTTC.

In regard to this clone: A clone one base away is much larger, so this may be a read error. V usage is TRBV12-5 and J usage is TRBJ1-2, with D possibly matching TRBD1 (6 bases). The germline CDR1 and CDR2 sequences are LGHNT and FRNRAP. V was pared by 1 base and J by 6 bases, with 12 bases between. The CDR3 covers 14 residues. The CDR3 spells CASGLGNRAHGYTF. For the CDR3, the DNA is TGTGCTAGTGGTTTGGGGAACAGGGCGCATGGCTACACCTTC.

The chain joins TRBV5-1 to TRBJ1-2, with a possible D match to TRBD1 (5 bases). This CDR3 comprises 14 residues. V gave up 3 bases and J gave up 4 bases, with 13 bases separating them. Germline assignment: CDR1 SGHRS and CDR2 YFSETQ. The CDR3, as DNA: TGCGCCAGCAGCTCCGGGACTATAGGCTATGGCTACACCTTC. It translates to CASSSGTIGYGYTF.

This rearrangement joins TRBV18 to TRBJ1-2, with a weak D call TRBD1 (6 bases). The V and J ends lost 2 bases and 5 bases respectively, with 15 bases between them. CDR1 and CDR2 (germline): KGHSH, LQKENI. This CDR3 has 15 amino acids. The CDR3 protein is CASSPILDSKYGYTF. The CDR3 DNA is TGTGCCAGCTCACCAATCCTGGACAGCAAATATGGCTACACCTTC.

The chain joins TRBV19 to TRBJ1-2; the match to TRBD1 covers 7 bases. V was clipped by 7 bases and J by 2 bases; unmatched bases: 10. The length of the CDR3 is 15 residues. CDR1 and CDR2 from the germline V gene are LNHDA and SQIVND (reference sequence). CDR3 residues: CASMEIQGTNYGYTF. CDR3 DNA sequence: TGTGCCAGTATGGAAATACAGGGGACCAACTATGGCTACACCTTC.

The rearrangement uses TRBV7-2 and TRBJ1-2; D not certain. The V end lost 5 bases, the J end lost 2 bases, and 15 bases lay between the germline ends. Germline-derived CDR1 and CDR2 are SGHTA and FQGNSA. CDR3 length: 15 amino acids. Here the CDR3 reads CASSPPLRENYGYTF. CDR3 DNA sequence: TGTGCCAGCAGCCCCCCCCTCCGGGAAAACTATGGCTACACCTTC.

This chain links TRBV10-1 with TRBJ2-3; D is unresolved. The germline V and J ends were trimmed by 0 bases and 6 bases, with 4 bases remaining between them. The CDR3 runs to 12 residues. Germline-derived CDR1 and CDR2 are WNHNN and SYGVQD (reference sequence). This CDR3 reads CASSESLDTQYF. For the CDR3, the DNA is TGCGCCAGCAGTGAGTCGTTGGATACGCAGTATTTT.